This is a list of T cell receptor beta chains from one sample in a study of CD8 T cells in Susac syndrome. TCRdb reprocessed the immunoSEQ multiplex PCR reads via MiXCR and lists one record per CDR3 protein. The table includes fewer than 200,000 distinct CDR3 sequences, roughly 94% detected once. The sample was CD4+ T cells from PBMCs. These receptors all stem from a human donor with Susac syndrome. The CDR3 runs from the conserved cysteine through the conserved F or W. D genes are given only for firm matches. For some rows the clone size is stated as once, few or many, or as a class when expanded; others skip it.

J | D | size | V | DNA | CDR3
TRBJ2-3 | . | few | TRBV28 | TGTGCCAGCAGTTTAGTGGCAGATACGCAGTATTTT | CASSLVADTQYF
TRBJ2-1 | TRBD2 | . | TRBV5-1 | TGCGCCAGTAGAGCCGGGACTACGGCCAATGAGCAGTTCTTC | CASRAGTTANEQFF
TRBJ2-1 | . | . | TRBV4-3 | TGCGCCAGCAGCCATACAGGGTCAAATGAGCAGTTCTTC | CASSHTGSNEQFF
TRBJ1-4 | . | . | TRBV25-1 | TGTGCCAGCAAATCAGGGTCAACTAATGAAAAACTGTTTTTT | CASKSGSTNEKLFF
TRBJ1-5 | TRBD1 | . | TRBV20-1 | TGCAGTGCTAGGGCCGGGACAGGGGGTCAGCCCCAGCATTTT | CSARAGTGGQPQHF
TRBJ2-5 | TRBD1 | . | TRBV5-6 | TGTGCCAGCGACACCGGGACAGGGTATGATGGAGAGACCCAGTACTTC | CASDTGTGYDGETQYF
TRBJ2-5 | . | . | TRBV3-1 | TGTGCCAGCAGCTACTCAGAGGCAGGGACCCAGTACTTC | CASSYSEAGTQYF
TRBJ2-7 | TRBD1 | few | TRBV4-1 | TGCGCCAGCAGCAACCGGGACAGGGGGGTCGAGCAGTACTTC | CASSNRDRGVEQYF
TRBJ2-5 | TRBD2 | . | TRBV14 | TGTGCCAGCAGCCACGCTAGCGGGGGTACCCAAGAGACCCAGTACTTC | CASSHASGGTQETQYF
TRBJ2-7 | . | . | TRBV29-1 | TGCAGCGTTGAGGAGCCCGCGCTACTCTTC | CSVEEPALLF
TRBJ2-3 | . | . | TRBV29-1 | TGCAGCGTCCTTGGACAGTCAGATACGCAGTATTTT | CSVLGQSDTQYF
TRBJ1-2 | . | . | TRBV5-4 | TGTGCCAGCAGCTTGGAGGCAGACCTTAACTATGGCTACACCTTC | CASSLEADLNYGYTF
TRBJ2-3 | . | . | TRBV9 | TGTGCCAGCAGCGCTACTACTAGCAGCACAGATACGCAGTATTTT | CASSATTSSTDTQYF
TRBJ1-1 | . | once | TRBV4-3 | TGCGCCAGCAGCCATCACAGGGACGGGGCTGAAGCTTTCTTT | CASSHHRDGAEAFF
TRBJ2-1 | TRBD2 | . | TRBV20-1 | TGCAGTGCGCCAGGACTAGCGGGGGGAATGGGGCAGTTCTTC | CSAPGLAGGMGQFF
TRBJ1-4 | TRBD1 | . | TRBV7-2 | TGTGCCAGCAGCGCAAGGGGGCAAACTAATGAAAAACTGTTTTTT | CASSARGQTNEKLFF
TRBJ1-1 | . | . | TRBV19 | TGTGCCAGTAGTTTGAAAATCCACCGTATGGGAACTGAAGCTTTCTTT | CASSLKIHRMGTEAFF
TRBJ1-5 | . | . | TRBV20-1 | TGCAGTGCTAGAGAGGGGGGATGGGGCAATCAGCCCCAGCATTTT | CSAREGGWGNQPQHF
TRBJ2-7 | TRBD1 | . | TRBV6-6 | TGTGCCAGCAGTTACGGGGGACAGACCTACGAGCAGTACTTC | CASSYGGQTYEQYF
TRBJ1-2 | . | . | TRBV12-3/TRBV12-4 | TGTGCCAGCAGGCGAACGGGGGTCTATGGCTACACCTTC | CASRRTGVYGYTF
TRBJ1-3 | TRBD1 | . | TRBV20-1 | TGCAGTGCTTTCAGGGGGGACACCATATATTTT | CSAFRGDTIYF
TRBJ2-2 | TRBD1 | . | TRBV7-8 | TGTGCCAGCAGCTTACCGGGACAGGGAGCCACCGGGGAGCTGTTTTTT | CASSLPGQGATGELFF
TRBJ2-2 | TRBD1 | . | TRBV9 | TGTGCCAGCAGCCCCGTGCAGGGGGCGGCTTTCGGGGAGCTGTTTTTT | CASSPVQGAAFGELFF
TRBJ2-3 | TRBD2 | . | TRBV12-3/TRBV12-4 | TGTGCCAGCAGTTTAGGGGCGGGGGGGTCGGATACGCAGTATTTT | CASSLGAGGSDTQYF
TRBJ2-4 | . | . | TRBV9 | TGTGCCAGCAGCGTATCGAACAGGGCGGACATTCAGTACTTC | CASSVSNRADIQYF
TRBJ2-2 | . | . | TRBV18 | TGTGCCAGCCCACGGGGGAACACCGGGGAGCTGTTTTTT | CASPRGNTGELFF
TRBJ2-1 | . | . | TRBV9 | TGTGCCAGCAGTCCGCTAGCGCAAACCTACAATGAGCAGTTCTTC | CASSPLAQTYNEQFF
TRBJ2-5 | . | . | TRBV3-1 | TGTGCCAGCAGCCAAGTGTCGTGGGGAGAGACCCAGTACTTC | CASSQVSWGETQYF
TRBJ1-3 | TRBD1 | . | TRBV6-5 | TGTGCCAGCAGTTACTCCACAGGGGCGGGCGGAAACACCATATATTTT | CASSYSTGAGGNTIYF
TRBJ1-2 | . | . | TRBV6-2/TRBV6-3 | TGTGCCAGCAGGTACCACGAGGACTCTAACTATGGCTACACCTTC | CASRYHEDSNYGYTF
TRBJ2-2 | TRBD1 | . | TRBV3-1 | TGTGCCAGCAGCCCAACAGGGGGCGCGGTGGGGGAGCTGTTTTTT | CASSPTGGAVGELFF
TRBJ1-3 | . | once | TRBV25-1 | TGTGCCAGCAGTGAATATTACGGTGGAAACACCATATATTTT | CASSEYYGGNTIYF
TRBJ2-5 | TRBD2 | . | TRBV7-9 | TGTGCCAGCCGCGGGACTAGCGGACTCCAAGAGACCCAGTACTTC | CASRGTSGLQETQYF
TRBJ2-1 | . | . | TRBV6-5 | TGTGCCACCCGACAGGATGGCTCCTACAATGAGCAGTTCTTC | CATRQDGSYNEQFF
TRBJ2-3 | . | . | TRBV2 | TGTGCCAGCAGTAAGGACTCTTTTGACACAGATACGCAGTATTTT | CASSKDSFDTDTQYF
TRBJ2-1 | . | once | TRBV14 | TGTGCCAGCTTACCCGGGACTTTCTACAATGAGCAGTTCTTC | CASLPGTFYNEQFF
TRBJ1-6 | . | . | TRBV18 | TGTGCCAGCTCACCCTCTAGACTAAATTCACCCCTCCACTTT | CASSPSRLNSPLHF
TRBJ2-5 | . | . | TRBV7-2 | TGTGCCAGCAGCCGCGGTAGTCAGTTACAAGAGACCCAGTACTTC | CASSRGSQLQETQYF
TRBJ2-4 | TRBD1 | once | TRBV11-2 | TGTGCCAGCAGCTCCCCGGGCCCGGGACAGGGGCAAAGCCTAGCCAAAAACATTCAGTACTTC | CASSSPGPGQGQSLAKNIQYF
TRBJ2-7 | TRBD1 | . | TRBV29-1 | TGCAGCGTGGCTGCCGGGACAGGGGGCGCGGTGCAGTACTTC | CSVAAGTGGAVQYF
TRBJ1-5 | . | . | TRBV21-1 | TGTGCCAGCAGCAAATTAGGTCCAGGGAGGCATCAGCCCCAGCATTTT | CASSKLGPGRHQPQHF
TRBJ1-5 | TRBD1 | . | TRBV29-1 | TGCAGCGTTCGACAGGGGGAGGATCAGCCCCAGCATTTT | CSVRQGEDQPQHF
TRBJ1-1 | . | . | TRBV18 | TGTGCCAGCTCACCACCCAGGGGCCCGAACACTGAAGCTTTCTTT | CASSPPRGPNTEAFF
TRBJ2-1 | . | . | TRBV5-1 | TGCGCCAGCACCCGACTAGATTACGATGAGCAGTTCTTC | CASTRLDYDEQFF
TRBJ2-7 | . | . | TRBV6-6 | TGTGCCAGCAGTTGGGGTCAGACCTACGAGCAGTACTTC | CASSWGQTYEQYF
TRBJ1-5 | TRBD1 | . | TRBV29-1 | TGCAGCGTCCAGGAGAAGACAGGGGGAACTCAGCCCCAGCATTTT | CSVQEKTGGTQPQHF
TRBJ1-2 | . | . | TRBV29-1 | TGCAGTGTTTCGGGGGTGCACTATGGCTACACCTTC | CSVSGVHYGYTF
TRBJ2-5 | . | . | TRBV2 | TGTGCCAGCAGTGAAGCGAAGTCAGTCCAAGAGACCCAGTACTTC | CASSEAKSVQETQYF
TRBJ2-1 | . | . | TRBV5-7 | TGTGCCAGCAGCCATCCCTACAATGAGCAGTTCTTC | CASSHPYNEQFF